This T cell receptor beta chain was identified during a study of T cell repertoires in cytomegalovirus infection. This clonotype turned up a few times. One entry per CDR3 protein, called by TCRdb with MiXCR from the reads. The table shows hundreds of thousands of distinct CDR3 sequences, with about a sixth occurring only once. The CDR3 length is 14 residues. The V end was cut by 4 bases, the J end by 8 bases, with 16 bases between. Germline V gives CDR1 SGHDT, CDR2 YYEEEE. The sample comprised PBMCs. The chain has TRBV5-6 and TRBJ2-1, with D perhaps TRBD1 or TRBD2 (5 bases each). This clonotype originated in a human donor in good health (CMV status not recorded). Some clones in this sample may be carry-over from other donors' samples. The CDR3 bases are TGTGCCAGCAGCCGGGACGGAGAGATGGATGAGCAGTTCTTC. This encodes CASSRDGEMDEQFF.